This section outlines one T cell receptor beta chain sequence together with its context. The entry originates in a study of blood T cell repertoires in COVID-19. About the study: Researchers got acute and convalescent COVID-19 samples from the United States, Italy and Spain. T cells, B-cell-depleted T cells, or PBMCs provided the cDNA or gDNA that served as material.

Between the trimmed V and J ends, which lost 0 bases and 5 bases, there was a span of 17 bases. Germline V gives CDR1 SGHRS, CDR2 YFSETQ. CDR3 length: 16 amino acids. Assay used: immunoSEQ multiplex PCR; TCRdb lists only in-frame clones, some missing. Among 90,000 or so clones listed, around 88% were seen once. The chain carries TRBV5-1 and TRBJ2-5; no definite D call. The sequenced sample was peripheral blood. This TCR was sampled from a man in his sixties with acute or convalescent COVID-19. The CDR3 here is CASSLEVPLGLETQYF. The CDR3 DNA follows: TGCGCCAGCAGCTTGGAGGTCCCCCTAGGTTTGGAGACCCAGTACTTC.